These 21 T cell receptor beta chains originate from one sample sequenced in a study of shared clonotypes between healthy human individuals. Sequenced by immunoSEQ multiplex PCR; TCRdb stores in-frame clones only, minus some. The repertoire holds 2,500,000 or so clones, around 94% seen once, with roughly 0.13% in the top ten. The sample comprised naive CD4+ T cells sorted from blood. Subset indicated: CD45RA+ positively selected. The receptors here all came from a man aged 18 to 29 in good health.

The chain is built from TRBV6-5 and TRBJ1-2; 8 bases agree with TRBD1. The V and J ends lost 10 bases and 5 bases, in that order; junction bases with no gene match: 12. The CDR3 length is 14 residues. CDR1 and CDR2 (germline): MNHEY, SVGAGI. CDR3 in DNA: TGTGCCACTACGCCGGGACAGGAAAGATATGGCTACACCTTC. Translating it yields CATTPGQERYGYTF.

The rearrangement uses TRBV5-1 and TRBJ2-7, with 9 nucleotides matching TRBD2. V shed 3 bases, J shed 0 bases, and the junction held 4 bases outside the gene matches. This CDR3 has 15 amino acids. CDR1 is SGHRS and CDR2 is YFSETQ in the germline V gene. CDR3 DNA: TGCGCCAGCAGCTGGATAGCGGGGGACTCCTACGAGCAGTACTTC. Protein: CASSWIAGDSYEQYF.

This rearrangement joins TRBV7-6 to TRBJ2-1; D ambiguous. CDR3 length: 13 residues. The germline V and J ends were trimmed by 4 bases and 7 bases, with 11 bases remaining between them. Germline-derived CDR1 and CDR2 are SGHVS and FNYEAQ. The CDR3, as DNA: TGTGCCAGCAGCTCCACGATTAGAAATGAGCAGTTCTTC. Translating it yields CASSSTIRNEQFF.

About this clone: The same CDR3 is also encoded by other DNA sequences in this sample. Written as DNA, the CDR3 is TGTGCCAGCAGAGACAGGTACAATGAGCAGTTCTTC. It codes for CASRDRYNEQFF. This chain connects TRBV2 to TRBJ2-1, with a possible D match to TRBD1 (6 bases). Trimming shortened V by 6 bases and J by 4 bases, and 7 bases separated the two germline ends. Per germline, CDR1 SNHLY and CDR2 FYNNEI. The length of the CDR3 is 12 residues.

V is TRBV6-6 and J is TRBJ2-5, with a possible D match to TRBD2 (6 bases). V was trimmed by 7 bases and J by 4 bases, leaving 19 bases between them. Germline CDR1 is MNHNY and CDR2 is SVGAGI (reference sequence). This CDR3 is built from 15 residues. This CDR3 is CASTTGGEWGETQYF. The CDR3 DNA sequence: TGTGCCAGCACCACTGGAGGGGAGTGGGGAGAGACCCAGTACTTC.

This rearrangement joins TRBV5-1 to TRBJ2-7; possibly TRBD2 for D (6 bases). This CDR3 has 14 amino acids. Germline CDR1 SGHRS, CDR2 YFSETQ. V was clipped by 4 bases and J by 4 bases, with 15 bases between them. The CDR3 nucleotides are TGCGCCAGCAGCCGATCCGGGAGCCAATACGAGCAGTACTTC. Translation gives CASSRSGSQYEQYF.

This sequence joins TRBV4-3 and TRBJ1-1, with D perhaps matching TRBD1 (6 bases). Germline assignment: CDR1 LGHNA and CDR2 YSLEER. The CDR3 totals 18 residues. V was cut by 1 base and J by 7 bases, with 25 bases left in between. The CDR3 DNA is TGCGCCAGCAGCCAAGTTCTAGTACTAGGGGGAAATAGGCTTGAAGCTTTCTTT. Amino acids: CASSQVLVLGGNRLEAFF.

The chain is built from TRBV10-3 and TRBJ2-3; 7 bases fit TRBD2. Trimming at V came to 0 bases and at J to 3 bases, leaving 6 bases not matched to a gene. Germline V CDR1 and CDR2: ENHRY, SYGVKD. This CDR3 comprises 16 residues. The CDR3 nucleotides read TGTGCCATCAGTGAGTCGACGCCGGGAGGTACAGATACGCAGTATTTT. Its protein product is CAISESTPGGTDTQYF.

This clone was seen a handful of times. V is TRBV4-1 and J is TRBJ1-1; perhaps TRBD1 as D (6 bases). V was shortened by 4 bases and J by 0 bases, with 18 bases between the two germline ends. The CDR3 consists of 17 residues. In germline, CDR1 is MGHRA, CDR2 YSYEKL. The CDR3 nucleotides are TGCGCCAGCAGCCTACGGGTTGGAGGGGACATGAACACTGAAGCTTTCTTT. Its protein product is CASSLRVGGDMNTEAFF.

This sequence joins TRBV4-1 and TRBJ1-2, with D tentatively TRBD1 (6 bases). Germline-derived CDR1 and CDR2 are MGHRA and YSYEKL. V was clipped by 0 bases and J by 7 bases, with 12 bases between them. The CDR3 sequence is 14 residues long. In nucleotides, the CDR3 is TGCGCCAGCAGCCAAGAGGTACAGGGATTTGGCTACACCTTC. It yields the protein CASSQEVQGFGYTF.

On this clone: A junction boundary mismatches the germline segment, possibly from a read error. The chain combines TRBV7-7 with TRBJ2-7, with D possibly matching TRBD2 (5 bases). The germline V gene has CDR1 SSHAT and CDR2 FNYEAQ (reference sequence). CDR3 length equals 14 residues. The CDR3 is CASSLDYSSYEQYF. CDR3 nucleotides: TGTGCTAGCAGCTTAGACTATTCCTCCTACGAGCAGTACTTC.

This clone was seen only once. The chain's CDR3 is CASSPPGQGKTYEQYF. The CDR3 DNA follows: TGTGCCAGCAGCCCACCGGGACAGGGGAAGACCTACGAGCAGTACTTC. J is TRBJ2-7 and V is TRBV7-2, with 10 bases aligning to TRBD1. The CDR3 consists of 16 residues. Germline lookup yields CDR1 SGHTA and CDR2 FQGNSA. V lost 5 bases, J lost 2 bases, and 9 bases stayed unmatched.

The rearrangement joins TRBV5-1 to TRBJ1-5; D uncertain. V was cut by 0 bases and J by 7 bases, with 11 bases left in between. Germline V lookup: CDR1 SGHRS, CDR2 YFSETQ. The CDR3 has 14 residues. The CDR3 DNA reads TGCGCCAGCAGCTTGGGGGGTAAGGCGCAGCCCCAGCATTTT. Residues: CASSLGGKAQPQHF.

The chain employs TRBV19 and TRBJ2-2, with 12 bases that match TRBD2. The CDR3 spans 16 residues. After removal of 5 bases from V and 6 bases from J, the junction contained 7 bases not matched to a gene. Germline loops: CDR1 LNHDA, CDR2 SQIVND (reference sequence). The CDR3 protein is CASSVRLAGAAGELFF. DNA of the CDR3: TGTGCCAGTAGTGTACGACTAGCGGGGGCCGCCGGGGAGCTGTTTTTT.

This clone was counted a single time. The rearrangement joins TRBV2 to TRBJ2-1, with TRBD2 identical over 9 bases. The germline gives CDR1 SNHLY, CDR2 FYNNEI. V gave up 6 bases and J gave up 9 bases; unmatched junction bases: 6. This CDR3 comprises 13 residues. The CDR3 DNA reads as TGTGCCAGCAGGACTGGGACTAGCAGTGAGCAGTTCTTC. Translating it yields CASRTGTSSEQFF.

The chain is built from TRBV30 and TRBJ2-3, with 10 bases fitting TRBD1. The CDR3 runs to 14 residues. The trim removed 5 bases at V and 0 bases at J, leaving 2 bases unmatched. Looked up from germline, CDR1 is GTSNPN and CDR2 is SVGIG (reference sequence). CDR3 coding DNA: TGTGCCTGGGACAGGGGGCAAAGCACAGATACGCAGTATTTT. Amino acid sequence: CAWDRGQSTDTQYF.

The chain links TRBV10-1 to TRBJ2-5; D is unresolved. The germline CDR1 and CDR2 sequences are WNHNN and SYGVQD (reference sequence). V was clipped by 3 bases and J by 7 bases, with 9 bases between them. The CDR3 loop spans 12 amino acids. The CDR3 reads CASSDGLVTQYF. The CDR3 region has the DNA TGCGCCAGCAGTGATGGCCTTGTGACCCAGTACTTC.

The V and J genes are TRBV25-1 and TRBJ2-7; 8 positions match TRBD1. The J segment lost 6 bases and the V segment lost 5 bases, leaving 6 bases of the junction unmatched. The germline CDR1 and CDR2 sequences are MGHDK and SYGVNS. The CDR3 runs to 13 residues. CDR3 sequence reads: CASSSTGVGEQYF. The DNA of the CDR3 is TGTGCCAGCAGTTCGACAGGGGTCGGCGAGCAGTACTTC.

The V gene is TRBV6-4, the J gene TRBJ2-7; 10 bases agree with TRBD2. The V segment lost 3 bases and the J segment 1 base; nucleotides outside the gene matches: 9. Germline-derived CDR1 and CDR2 are MRHNA and SNTAGT. The CDR3 is made up of 17 amino acids. CDR3: CASSEKASGGKSYEQYF. CDR3 coding DNA: TGTGCCAGCAGTGAAAAAGCTAGCGGGGGTAAATCCTACGAGCAGTACTTC.

This chain connects TRBV10-3 to TRBJ2-7, with a weak D call TRBD1 (6 bases). Between the trimmed V and J ends, which lost 3 bases and 2 bases, there was a span of 20 bases. The CDR3 totals 17 residues. The germline gives CDR1 ENHRY, CDR2 SYGVKD. The chain's CDR3 is CAISDPQRGTRTYEQYF. In nucleotides, the CDR3 is TGTGCCATCAGTGATCCCCAGAGAGGGACACGCACCTACGAGCAGTACTTC.

Of note for this clone: One end of the junction does not line up with germline, which may come from a read error. This chain links TRBV19 with TRBJ2-6; the D gene is possibly TRBD1 (6 bases). The CDR3 runs 14 residues. Germline assignment: CDR1 LNHDA and CDR2 SQIVND (reference sequence). In nucleotides, the CDR3 is TGTGCGAGTAGTAGGGGTTCAGGGGCCAGCGTCCTGACTTTC. The encoded protein is CASSRGSGASVLTF.